This passage covers 25 T cell receptor beta chains from one sample sequenced in a study of T cell responses to AZD1222 COVID-19 vaccine. Produced via immunoSEQ multiplex PCR; TCRdb's table is partial and in-frame only. The sample yields about 120,000 clones, about nine tenths seen once. The sequences come from peripheral blood, collected 28 days after the second AZD1222 dose. The receptors stem from an adult who received the AZD1222 COVID-19 vaccine.

The rearrangement joins TRBV28 to TRBJ1-5; D unresolved. V lost 2 bases to trimming and J lost 3 bases, with 5 bases between them. Germline V gene lookup returns CDR1 MDHEN and CDR2 SYDVKM. The length of the CDR3 is 13 residues. CDR3 amino acids: CASSLQTNQPQHF. For the CDR3, the DNA is TGTGCCAGCAGTTTACAGACCAATCAGCCCCAGCATTTT.

The chain recombines TRBV28 with TRBJ1-6, with 7 bases identical to TRBD1. Losses at the gene ends were 6 bases for V and 9 bases for J; bases not matched to a gene: 8. Germline CDR1 and CDR2: MDHEN and SYDVKM. The CDR3 is 14 residues long. The CDR3: CASRPSGQISPLHF. Here the CDR3 DNA reads TGTGCCAGCAGACCCTCGGGACAGATTTCACCCCTCCACTTT.

The rearrangement uses TRBV10-3 and TRBJ2-1; 12 bases are shared with TRBD2. The CDR3 loop spans 15 amino acids. The germline V gene has CDR1 ENHRY and CDR2 SYGVKD. With 4 bases clipped from V and 6 bases from J, the junction kept 4 bases outside the gene matches. The CDR3 DNA follows: TGTGCCATCAGTGGCGTACTAGCGGGAGGCAATGAGCAGTTCTTC. Amino acids: CAISGVLAGGNEQFF.

The rearrangement uses TRBV6-5 and TRBJ1-1; 10 positions match TRBD1. Germline V CDR1 and CDR2: MNHEY, SVGAGI. The CDR3 extends over 15 amino acids. The J segment lost 1 base and the V segment lost 2 bases, leaving 1 base of the junction unmatched. The CDR3 region has the DNA TGTGCCAGCAGTTACAGGACAGGGGGGAACACTGAAGCTTTCTTT. It specifies CASSYRTGGNTEAFF.

The V call is TRBV9, the J call TRBJ2-3; the D is unclear. This CDR3 is 13 amino acids long. V shed 3 bases and J shed 3 bases, with 8 bases lying between them. The germline CDR1 and CDR2 sequences are SGDLS and YYNGEE. CDR3 bases: TGTGCCAGCAGCGCCTCCTTGACAGATACGCAGTATTTT. Translating gives CASSASLTDTQYF.

The chain employs TRBV6-2 or TRBV6-3 and TRBJ2-1, with D uncertain. The CDR3 is 15 residues long. Trimming stripped 5 bases from V and 0 bases from J, with 11 bases between. Germline CDR1 reads MNHEY; CDR2 reads SVGEGT. The CDR3 spells CASSLLASSYNEQFF. Here the CDR3 DNA reads TGTGCCAGCAGTCTCCTCGCGTCCTCCTACAATGAGCAGTTCTTC.

This rearrangement joins TRBV18 to TRBJ1-4, with D perhaps TRBD1 (6 bases). Germline V CDR1 and CDR2: KGHSH, LQKENI. CDR3 length: 14 residues. Trimming left V 3 bases short and J 4 bases short, with 9 bases between. CDR3: CASSPGQDNEKLFF. The CDR3 nucleotides read TGTGCCAGCTCACCGGGACAAGATAATGAAAAACTGTTTTTT.

The V call is TRBV12-3 or TRBV12-4, the J call TRBJ2-3; tentative D call: TRBD2 (6 bases). Trimming pared 6 bases from V and 12 bases from J, leaving 19 bases between. This CDR3 has 13 residues. This chain's CDR3 is CASRGSGLRRQYF. The CDR3 nucleotides read TGTGCCAGCAGAGGTTCCGGACTACGCAGACAGTATTTT.

V is TRBV7-9 and J is TRBJ1-4; 11 nucleotides match TRBD1. The CDR3 totals 16 residues. Losses at the gene ends were 5 bases for V and 7 bases for J; bases not matched to a gene: 9. Germline loops: CDR1 SEHNR, CDR2 FQNEAQ (reference sequence). The DNA of the CDR3 is TGTGCCAGCAGCCCCCCAGGAGGGACAGGGGGTGAAAAACTGTTTTTT. It is translated as CASSPPGGTGGEKLFF.

CDR3 region: CASSNRGLSPLHF. The CDR3 nucleotides are TGTGCCAGTAGTAACCGGGGGCTTTCACCCCTCCACTTT. V is TRBV19 and J is TRBJ1-6, with D possibly matching TRBD1 (6 bases). CDR1 and CDR2 from the germline V gene are LNHDA and SQIVND (reference sequence). V shed 4 bases and J shed 9 bases, with 10 bases lying between them. This CDR3 has 13 amino acids.

This clone appeared a single time. The J gene is TRBJ1-5, the V gene TRBV12-2. TRBV12-2 is a pseudogene. This CDR3 contains 13 residues. CDR3: CASQSGGNQPQHF. The CDR3, as DNA: TGTGCAAGCCAGAGTGGGGGAAATCAGCCCCAGCATTTT.

The rearrangement uses TRBV2 and TRBJ2-2, with 7 bases that match TRBD2. J gave up 5 bases and V 3 bases, and 3 bases lay outside the gene matches. Per the germline V gene, CDR1 is SNHLY and CDR2 is FYNNEI. This CDR3 is built from 14 residues. The CDR3 loop is CASSERGGTGELFF. The CDR3 nucleotides are TGTGCCAGCAGTGAGCGCGGGGGAACCGGGGAGCTGTTTTTT.

V gene TRBV18 combines with J gene TRBJ1-1; a weak D match, TRBD1 (5 bases). This CDR3 contains 14 residues. The V gene's germline CDR1 is KGHSH and CDR2 LQKENI. V lost 8 bases and J lost 4, with 17 bases in between. The CDR3 spells CASLPSREGTEAFF. The CDR3 DNA sequence: TGTGCCAGCCTTCCAAGCAGGGAGGGCACTGAAGCTTTCTTT.

This rearrangement joins TRBV6-2 or TRBV6-3 to TRBJ1-2; D gene unclear. The V end was cut by 4 bases, the J end by 4 bases, with 10 bases between. Per the germline V gene, CDR1 is MNHEY and CDR2 is SVGEGT. The length of the CDR3 is 13 residues. CDR3 DNA: TGTGCCAGCAGTTTGGGCAGTGGCTATGGCTACACCTTC. It encodes CASSLGSGYGYTF.

The chain recombines TRBV12-3 or TRBV12-4 with TRBJ2-5; possible D gene TRBD2, 5 bases. The CDR3 loop spans 13 amino acids. The V gene lost 7 bases and the J gene lost 4 bases, with 13 bases spanning the gap. The CDR3 loop is CASTLAEGETQYF. The CDR3 region has the DNA TGTGCCAGCACCCTAGCCGAAGGAGAGACCCAGTACTTC.

The rearrangement joins TRBV19 to TRBJ1-2; TRBD1 matches at 7 bases. CDR1 is LNHDA and CDR2 is SQIVND in the germline V gene (reference sequence). V shed 1 base, J shed 2 bases, and the junction held 7 bases outside the gene matches. The CDR3 extends over 16 amino acids. CDR3 residues: CASSIAWGRGNYGYTF. In nucleotides, the CDR3 is TGTGCCAGTAGTATAGCTTGGGGCAGGGGGAACTATGGCTACACCTTC.

The genes are TRBV9 and TRBJ1-5, with D tentatively TRBD1 (5 bases). The germline V gene encodes CDR1 SGDLS and CDR2 YYNGEE. The CDR3 sequence is 14 residues long. V was trimmed by 3 bases and J by 6 bases, leaving 13 bases between them. The CDR3 DNA is TGTGCCAGCAGCGCCGGGACGGCCCTTCAGCCCCAGCATTTT. This sequence encodes CASSAGTALQPQHF.

This chain connects TRBV21-1 to TRBJ1-5; the table's D gene call, TRBD1, was not cross checked with the DNA. TRBV21-1 is tagged as a pseudogene. The CDR3 has 15 residues. Here the CDR3 DNA reads TGTGCCAGCAGGTACAGGGTACAACGCAATCAGCCCCAGCATTTT. Translating gives CASRYRVQRNQPQHF.

V is TRBV4-3 and J is TRBJ1-2, with unresolved D. With 3 bases removed from V and 2 bases from J, the gap between germline ends came to 7 bases. CDR3 length: 13 residues. Germline lookup yields CDR1 LGHNA and CDR2 YSLEER. CDR3 nucleotide sequence: TGCGCCAGCAGCCATTCGGGGAACTATGGCTACACCTTC. Translated: CASSHSGNYGYTF.

The genes are TRBV6-5 and TRBJ2-7, with 8 bases lining up with TRBD2. The CDR3 extends over 15 amino acids. Per germline, CDR1 MNHEY and CDR2 SVGAGI. Trimming cost V 7 bases and J 4 bases; bases outside gene matches: 12. DNA for the CDR3: TGTGCCAGCAAAATGGGTAGCGGGGACCAATACGAGCAGTACTTC. It is translated as CASKMGSGDQYEQYF.

The J gene is TRBJ2-1, the V gene TRBV7-9; possible D gene TRBD2, 7 bases. Trimming removed 8 bases from V and 8 bases from J, with 13 bases in between. The length of the CDR3 is 12 residues. The germline CDR1 and CDR2 sequences are SEHNR and FQNEAQ (reference sequence). Written as DNA, the CDR3 is TGTGCCAGCGGGGGGGCCTCCGATGAGCAGTTCTTC. Translation gives CASGGASDEQFF.

V and J are TRBV21-1 and TRBJ1-1; the table's D call TRBD1 went unverified against the DNA. TRBV21-1 is assigned pseudogene status. The CDR3 is 20 amino acids. CDR3 loop: CASSKPRRTGDDFRDTEAFF. CDR3 bases: TGTGCCAGCAGCAAACCCCGCCGGACAGGGGATGACTTTAGGGACACTGAAGCTTTCTTT.

This clone was recorded once. The gene calls are TRBV15 and TRBJ1-5; D is undetermined. Germline values: CDR1 LNHNV, CDR2 YYDKDF (reference sequence). The V end was cut by 0 bases, the J end by 5 bases, with 11 bases between. The CDR3 spans 15 residues. In DNA form, the CDR3 reads TGTGCCACCAGCAGAGACGGGTACTTGTATCAGCCCCAGCATTTT. Encoded protein: CATSRDGYLYQPQHF.

This chain uses TRBV6-1 with TRBJ1-5; D might be TRBD1 (5 bases). V lost 3 bases, J lost 1 base, and 10 bases lay in between. The CDR3 is 15 residues long. CDR1 MNHNS and CDR2 SASEGT come from the germline V gene. In nucleotides, the CDR3 is TGTGCCAGCAGTGAGGGGGTGTTGAGCAATCAGCCCCAGCATTTT. Translating it yields CASSEGVLSNQPQHF.

The gene calls are TRBV28 and TRBJ1-5; possibly TRBD1 for D (5 bases). The CDR3 has 16 amino acids. V shed 0 bases and J shed 3 bases, with 12 bases lying between them. Germline CDR1 reads MDHEN; CDR2 reads SYDVKM. CDR3 sequence: CASSLWGGGVNQPQHF. The CDR3 region has the DNA TGTGCCAGCAGTTTATGGGGGGGAGGGGTCAATCAGCCCCAGCATTTT.